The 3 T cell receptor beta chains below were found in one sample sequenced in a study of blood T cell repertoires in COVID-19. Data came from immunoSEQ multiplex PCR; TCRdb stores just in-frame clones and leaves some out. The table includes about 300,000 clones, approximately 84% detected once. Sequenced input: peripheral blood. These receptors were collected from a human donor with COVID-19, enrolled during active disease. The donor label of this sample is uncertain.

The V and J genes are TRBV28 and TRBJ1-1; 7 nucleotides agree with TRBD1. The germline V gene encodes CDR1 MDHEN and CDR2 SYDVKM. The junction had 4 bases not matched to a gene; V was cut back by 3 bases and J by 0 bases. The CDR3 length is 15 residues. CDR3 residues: CASSFPDRMNTEAFF. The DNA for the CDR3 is TGTGCCAGCAGTTTCCCGGACAGGATGAACACTGAAGCTTTCTTT.

CDR3 residues: CASSYSGIAYEQYF. In DNA form, the CDR3 reads TGTGCCAGTAGTTATAGCGGGATTGCCTACGAGCAGTACTTC. The chain combines TRBV19 with TRBJ2-7, with 8 bases that match TRBD2. Losses at the gene ends were 5 bases for V and 2 bases for J; bases not matched to a gene: 5. Per the germline V gene, CDR1 is LNHDA and CDR2 is SQIVND (reference sequence). The CDR3 totals 14 residues.

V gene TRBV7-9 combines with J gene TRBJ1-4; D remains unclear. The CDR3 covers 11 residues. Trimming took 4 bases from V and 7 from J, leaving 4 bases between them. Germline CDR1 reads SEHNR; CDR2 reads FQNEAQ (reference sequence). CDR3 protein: CASSSSEKLFF. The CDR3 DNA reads TGTGCCAGCAGCTCTAGTGAAAAACTGTTTTTT.